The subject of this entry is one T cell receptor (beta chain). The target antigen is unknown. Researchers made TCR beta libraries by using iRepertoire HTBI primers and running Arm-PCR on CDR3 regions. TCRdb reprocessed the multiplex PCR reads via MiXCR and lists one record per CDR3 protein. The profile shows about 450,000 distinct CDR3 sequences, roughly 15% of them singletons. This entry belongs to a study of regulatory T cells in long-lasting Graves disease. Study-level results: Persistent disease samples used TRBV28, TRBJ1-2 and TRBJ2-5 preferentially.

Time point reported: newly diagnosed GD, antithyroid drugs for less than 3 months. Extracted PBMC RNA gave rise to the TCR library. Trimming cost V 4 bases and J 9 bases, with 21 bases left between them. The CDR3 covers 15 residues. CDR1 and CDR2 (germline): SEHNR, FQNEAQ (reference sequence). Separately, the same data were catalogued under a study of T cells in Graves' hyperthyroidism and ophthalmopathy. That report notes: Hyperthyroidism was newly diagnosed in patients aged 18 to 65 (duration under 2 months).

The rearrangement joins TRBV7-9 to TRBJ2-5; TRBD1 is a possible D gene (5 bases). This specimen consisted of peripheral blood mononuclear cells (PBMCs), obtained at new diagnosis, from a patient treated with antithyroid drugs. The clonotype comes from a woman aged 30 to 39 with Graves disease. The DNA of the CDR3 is TGTGCCAGCAGCTCCGCGGACACCGCTGGAACGGCCCAGTACTTC. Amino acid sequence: CASSSADTAGTAQYF.